These 11 T cell receptor beta chains were all obtained from the same sample, sequenced in a study of vaccination and CD4 T cells after COVID-19. The treatment: approximately 9-day PBMC culture with coronavirus spike peptide pools or control peptides (ViraFEST assay). Cultured CD4+ T cell DNA underwent sequencing with the Oncomine TCR Beta short-read assay. MiXCR, run by TCRdb on the PCR reads, gives a single entry per CDR3 protein. The sample lists approximately 11,000 distinct CDR3 sequences; around 75% were seen once. Their antigen targets remain unknown. Specimen: CD4+ T cells from blood, cultured in vitro. The receptors originated from a human donor who had recovered from COVID-19.

This clonotype has a handful of counts. The chain couples TRBV27 to TRBJ1-5, with D maybe TRBD1 (5 bases). V shed 8 bases and J shed 5 bases, with 16 bases lying between them. Germline-derived CDR1 and CDR2 are MNHEY and SMNVEV (reference sequence). The CDR3 has 14 amino acids. CDR3 bases: TGTGCCAGCTGCCCAGGGCAGAATTATCAGCCCCAGCATTTT. As protein: CASCPGQNYQPQHF.

This clonotype was observed a few times. This chain uses TRBV20-1 with TRBJ1-6; the match to TRBD1 covers 8 bases. This CDR3 spans 15 amino acids. CDR1 DFQATT and CDR2 SNEGSKA come from the germline V gene (reference sequence). After removal of 6 bases from V and 0 bases from J, the junction contained 4 bases not matched to a gene. DNA of the CDR3: TGCAGTGCGGGGACAGGAAGCTCCTATAATTCACCCCTCCACTTT. This translates into CSAGTGSSYNSPLHF.

The sample holds a few counts of this clonotype. The V call is TRBV7-2, the J call TRBJ1-1, with a tentative D call TRBD1 (6 bases). CDR1 is SGHTA, CDR2 FQGNSA, per germline. CDR3 length equals 16 residues. V was trimmed by 5 bases and J by 0 bases, leaving 16 bases between them. The CDR3: CASSAGPGVMNTEAFF. The CDR3 DNA sequence: TGTGCCAGCAGCGCCGGGCCAGGGGTAATGAACACTGAAGCTTTCTTT.

V is TRBV5-1 and J is TRBJ2-7; 12 positions match TRBD2. V shed 4 bases, J shed 7 bases, and the junction held 12 bases outside the gene matches. This CDR3 is built from 16 residues. The V gene's germline CDR1 is SGHRS and CDR2 YFSETQ. The CDR3 DNA is TGCGCCAGCAGCCAGACTAGCGGGGGCAGTAGGGATGAGCAGTACTTC. Translated, it gives CASSQTSGGSRDEQYF.

Only a few counts were recorded for this clonotype. This chain joins TRBV6-2 or TRBV6-3 and TRBJ1-2; D gene uncertain. The CDR3 is 12 residues long. V was trimmed by 0 bases and J by 10 bases, leaving 9 bases between them. Germline V CDR1 and CDR2: MNHEY, SVGEGT. CDR3 DNA: TGTGCCAGCAGTTACTCCCTGAGGTCCTACACCTTC. Translation gives CASSYSLRSYTF.

This chain joins TRBV15 and TRBJ1-1; D call uncertain. Looked up from germline, CDR1 is LNHNV and CDR2 is YYDKDF (reference sequence). The V end lost 1 base, the J end lost 2 bases, and 8 bases lay between the germline ends. The CDR3 totals 14 residues. CDR3 sequence (DNA): TGTGCCACCAGCAGAGGGAAGGAAAACACTGAAGCTTTCTTT. Encoded protein: CATSRGKENTEAFF.

The chain has TRBV20-1 and TRBJ2-7; TRBD2 agrees at 16 bases. The CDR3 consists of 16 residues. V gave up 3 bases and J gave up 1 base; unmatched junction bases: 3. CDR1 and CDR2 from the germline V gene are DFQATT and SNEGSKA (reference sequence). For the CDR3, the DNA is TGCAGTGCTAGTGGGACTAGCGGGAGGGAATCCTACGAGCAGTACTTC. Translated: CSASGTSGRESYEQYF.

The chain uses TRBV28 and TRBJ2-5; 9 bases line up with TRBD1. Germline V gene lookup returns CDR1 MDHEN and CDR2 SYDVKM. The CDR3 extends over 15 amino acids. After removal of 3 bases from V and 2 bases from J, the junction contained 4 bases not matched to a gene. The CDR3 here is CASSLTGGGQETQYF. The CDR3 nucleotides are TGTGCCAGCAGTTTGACAGGGGGAGGGCAAGAGACCCAGTACTTC.

J is TRBJ2-7 and V is TRBV20-1, with TRBD2 matching over 9 bases. Germline V gene data show CDR1 as DFQATT and CDR2 as SNEGSKA (reference sequence). V lost 5 bases to trimming and J lost 7 bases; unmatched junction nucleotides: 9. The CDR3 is 13 amino acids. The CDR3 loop reads CSALGGRAGEQYF. The CDR3 DNA follows: TGCAGTGCTCTCGGCGGGAGGGCCGGTGAGCAGTACTTC.

The chain joins TRBV15 to TRBJ2-3, with D perhaps TRBD2 (6 bases). This CDR3 has 15 residues. V lost 4 bases and J 3 bases, leaving 14 bases between the germline ends. Germline V gene data show CDR1 as LNHNV and CDR2 as YYDKDF (reference sequence). The CDR3 loop reads CATSNRGTGTDTQYF. For the CDR3, the DNA is TGTGCCACCAGCAACCGGGGGACGGGGACAGATACGCAGTATTTT. Together with reference TRBV15 and TRBJ2-3, the CDR3 gives the full variable domain: DAMVIQNPRYQVTQFGKPVTLSCSQTLNHNVMYWYQQKSSQAPKLLFHYYDKDFNNEADTPDNFQSRRPNTSFCFLDIRSPGLGDTAMYLCATSNRGTGTDTQYFGPGTRLTVL.

The chain has TRBV7-8 and TRBJ2-1; possible D gene TRBD2, 6 bases. Germline V CDR1 and CDR2: SGHVS, FQNEAQ. V gave up 3 bases and J gave up 4 bases, with 13 bases separating them. The CDR3 sequence is 15 residues long. The CDR3 protein is CASSFGRTAYNEQFF. In DNA form, the CDR3 reads TGTGCCAGCAGCTTTGGGAGGACTGCTTACAATGAGCAGTTCTTC.